This T cell receptor beta chain was captured by sequencing in a study of blood T cell repertoires in COVID-19. Across the study: Both acute and convalescent COVID-19 samples were obtained from the United States, Italy and Spain. PBMCs, B-cell-depleted T cells, or T cells provided the cDNA or gDNA that made up the material.

Those enrolled in Seattle joined during active infection and were followed longitudinally afterward. The germline CDR1 and CDR2 sequences are SGHDN and FVKESK. The CDR3 is 14 amino acids. Deletions cut 1 base from V and 3 bases from J, with 7 bases between. The data were produced by immunoSEQ multiplex PCR, yet TCRdb's version contains in-frame clones alone and is incomplete. The data hold approximately 270,000 clones, with 84% observed a single time. The genes are TRBV14 and TRBJ1-5; D possibly corresponds to TRBD1 (6 bases). Material: peripheral blood. The receptor's source is a person aged 70 to 80 with COVID-19, enrolled during active disease. The CDR3 loop reads CASSQGTDNQPQHF. CDR3 nucleotides: TGTGCCAGCAGCCAAGGGACAGACAATCAGCCCCAGCATTTT.